One sample yielded the 9 T cell receptor beta chains listed below, sequenced in a study of CD8 T cells in Susac syndrome. About 0.45 to 1 ug RNA was reverse transcribed with random hexamers. TCRdb analysed the immunoSEQ multiplex PCR reads with MiXCR anew, one entry per CDR3 protein. This table holds under 85,000 distinct CDR3 sequences, 94% found once. The material sequenced was CD8+ T cells from PBMCs. The receptor source for this set is a human donor with Susac syndrome.

V usage is TRBV5-1 and J usage is TRBJ1-5; D is perhaps TRBD1 (5 bases). V shed 3 bases and J shed 0 bases, with 19 bases lying between them. The CDR3 has 18 amino acids. CDR1 SGHRS and CDR2 YFSETQ come from the germline V gene. Here the CDR3 reads CASSSPPQGHYSNQPQHF. In DNA, the CDR3 is TGCGCCAGCAGCTCGCCTCCCCAGGGCCACTATAGCAATCAGCCCCAGCATTTT. The full variable domain, rest sourced from reference TRBV5-1 and TRBJ1-5, is KAGVTQTPRYLIKTRGQQVTLSCSPISGHRSVSWYQQTPGQGLQFLFEYFSETQRNKGNFPGRFSGRQFSNSRSEMNVSTLELGDSALYLCASSSPPQGHYSNQPQHFGDGTRLSIL.

This chain links TRBV30 with TRBJ2-1; D not resolved. The CDR3 is 11 residues long. The germline V gene encodes CDR1 GTSNPN and CDR2 SVGIG (reference sequence). V was cut by 4 bases and J by 8 bases, with 9 bases left in between. In DNA form, the CDR3 reads TGTGCCTGGACAGAGGATCATGAGCAGTTCTTC. This translates into CAWTEDHEQFF.

This clonotype has just one count. V gene TRBV19 combines with J gene TRBJ1-1; D is unresolved. Germline CDR1 is LNHDA and CDR2 is SQIVND (reference sequence). The CDR3 loop spans 14 amino acids. The V gene lost 3 bases and the J gene lost 0 bases, with 8 bases spanning the gap. The CDR3 DNA sequence: TGTGCCAGTAGTATGTGGCTGATGAACACTGAAGCTTTCTTT. It translates to CASSMWLMNTEAFF.

This chain uses TRBV30 with TRBJ2-1; D is uncertain. Trimming left V 2 bases short and J 4 bases short, with 6 bases between. Germline loops: CDR1 GTSNPN, CDR2 SVGIG (reference sequence). The CDR3 length is 12 residues. Written as DNA, the CDR3 is TGTGCCTGGAGTTTTAATTACAATGAGCAGTTCTTC. The encoded protein is CAWSFNYNEQFF.

V gene TRBV5-4 combines with J gene TRBJ2-3; 10 bases line up with TRBD1. V lost 4 bases, J lost 4 bases, and 6 bases stayed unmatched. The V gene's germline CDR1 is SGHNT and CDR2 YYREEE (reference sequence). This CDR3 is 15 amino acids long. Here the CDR3 reads CASSPRDRGPDTQYF. DNA of the CDR3: TGTGCCAGCAGCCCCCGGGACAGGGGCCCAGATACGCAGTATTTT.

The chain is built from TRBV23-1 and TRBJ2-2; D is unresolved. TRBV23-1 belongs to the ORF category, with a function that is uncertain. The CDR3 runs 14 residues. Trimming removed 4 bases at V and 3 bases at J, with 9 bases between. Written as DNA, the CDR3 is TGCGCCAGCAGTCTGCGCGAGGACACCGGGGAGCTGTTTTTT. Encoded protein: CASSLREDTGELFF.

This chain connects TRBV6-5 to TRBJ1-1; D uncertain. V lost 7 bases to trimming and J lost 12 bases, with 15 bases between them. Germline CDR1 and CDR2: MNHEY and SVGAGI. The CDR3 covers 11 residues. The CDR3 loop reads CASTSSGQTFF. The CDR3 bases are TGTGCCAGCACCTCCTCTGGGCAAACTTTCTTT.

This clonotype was detected once. The gene calls are TRBV11-2 and TRBJ2-7; 7 nucleotides align to TRBD1. CDR1 SGHAT and CDR2 FQNNGV come from the germline V gene. The CDR3 totals 13 residues. The J segment lost 2 bases and the V segment lost 5 bases, leaving 3 bases of the junction unmatched. The CDR3 sequence is CASSPGQPYEQYF. The CDR3 DNA follows: TGTGCCAGCAGCCCGGGACAGCCCTACGAGCAGTACTTC.

The chain combines TRBV18 with TRBJ2-4, with D maybe TRBD2 (6 bases). Per the germline V gene, CDR1 is KGHSH and CDR2 is LQKENI. The CDR3 length is 13 residues. V gave up 0 bases and J gave up 8 bases, with 8 bases separating them. CDR3 sequence (DNA): TGTGCCAGCTCACCACCGGGACTGGACATTCAGTACTTC. Protein sequence: CASSPPGLDIQYF. The entire variable domain, with the rest obtained from reference TRBV18 and TRBJ2-4, is as follows: NAGVMQNPRHLVRRRGQEARLRCSPMKGHSHVYWYRQLPEEGLKFMVYLQKENIIDESGMPKERFSAEFPKEGPSILRIQQVVRGDSAAYFCASSPPGLDIQYFGAGTRLSVL.